This T cell receptor beta chain was sequenced during a study of T cells in Graves' hyperthyroidism and ophthalmopathy. Looked up from germline, CDR1 is SGHNT and CDR2 is YYREEE (reference sequence). The ends lost 5 bases at V and 0 bases at J; junction bases unmatched: 2. This CDR3 spans 14 amino acids. RNA transcripts provided the source from which TCR beta CDR3 regions were amplified. The HTBI primer set served for first-round RT-PCR of the TCR CDR3. Each CDR3 protein gets one entry after TCRdb re-called the multiplex PCR reads with MiXCR. The table lists around 700,000 distinct CDR3 sequences, around 20% of them singletons. PBMCs stemmed from approximately 10 ml fresh peripheral blood. There are a few counts of this clonotype.

The sequenced sample was blood. The genes are TRBV5-4 and TRBJ1-1; 9 bases are a match to TRBD1. The receptor was derived from a woman aged 45-65 years with Graves' hyperthyroidism that later progressed to Graves' ophthalmopathy. CDR3 DNA sequence: TGTGCCAGCAGAAACAGGGGGCTGAACACTGAAGCTTTCTTT. It specifies CASRNRGLNTEAFF. Variable domain in full (rest from reference TRBV5-4 and TRBJ1-1): ETGVTQSPTHLIKTRGQQVTLRCSSQSGHNTVSWYQQALGQGPQFIFQYYREEENGRGNFPPRFSGLQFPNYSSELNVNALELDDSALYLCASRNRGLNTEAFFGQGTRLTVV.